The 24 T cell receptor beta chains below all came from one sample that was sequenced in a study of cytomegalovirus exposure and HLA in healthy donors (dated by TCRdb to about 2017). The library was obtained by the immunoSEQ multiplex PCR assay. A mixture of 60 forward primers for TCR Vbeta segments and 13 reverse primers for TCR Jbeta segments was used in the multiplex PCR. The clones in this table, taken by TCRdb from immuneACCESS, are in-frame only. Not every clone is retained; where verified, under half of the shortfall comes from an unresolved V gene, and the cause of the rest is unknown. Across this sample there are some 80,000 clones, with around 78% seen only once. The ten top clones hold 1.6% of the sample. Material: PBMCs. The source of these receptors is a man aged 40-49 years in good health and CMV-seronegative.

The rearrangement links TRBV10-1 to TRBJ2-7; TRBD2 matches at 8 bases. The CDR3 loop spans 14 amino acids. V trimming: 6 bases; J trimming: 3 bases; junction bases outside the gene matches: 7. Germline CDR1 and CDR2: WNHNN and SYGVQD (reference sequence). The CDR3 here is CASRETSGYYEQYF. For the CDR3, the DNA is TGCGCCAGCAGGGAAACTAGCGGTTACTACGAGCAGTACTTC.

This clone was observed a handful of times. The chain combines TRBV9 with TRBJ1-5, with 9 bases fitting TRBD1. The CDR3 is 15 amino acids. V trimming: 4 bases; J trimming: 2 bases; junction bases outside the gene matches: 4. CDR1 and CDR2 from the germline V gene are SGDLS and YYNGEE. The CDR3 here is CASSPTGGGNQPQHF. Written as DNA, the CDR3 is TGTGCCAGCAGCCCTACAGGGGGCGGCAATCAGCCCCAGCATTTT.

This sequence joins TRBV6-6 and TRBJ1-1; D is perhaps TRBD1 (5 bases). This CDR3 is built from 14 residues. Trimming shortened V by 1 base and J by 2 bases, and 8 bases separated the two germline ends. CDR1 is MNHNY and CDR2 is SVGAGI in the germline V gene (reference sequence). CDR3 DNA sequence: TGTGCCAGCAGTTACTACGGGGGAAACACTGAAGCTTTCTTT. This encodes CASSYYGGNTEAFF.

This clone has a handful of counts. The chain carries TRBV5-4 and TRBJ2-7; D possibly corresponds to TRBD1 (6 bases). The CDR3 extends over 14 amino acids. Germline CDR1 reads SGHNT; CDR2 reads YYREEE (reference sequence). The V end was cut by 3 bases, the J end by 3 bases, with 13 bases between. The CDR3 sequence: CASSSSDSLYEQYF. The CDR3 bases are TGTGCCAGCAGCTCCTCGGACAGCCTCTACGAGCAGTACTTC.

The rearrangement links TRBV30 to TRBJ2-2, with 9 bases matching TRBD1. The CDR3 has 14 residues. Germline CDR1 reads GTSNPN; CDR2 reads SVGIG (reference sequence). J lost 6 bases, V lost 3 bases, and 5 bases had no gene match. The CDR3 spells CAWRTGGVPGELFF. The CDR3 DNA reads TGTGCCTGGAGGACAGGGGGGGTCCCCGGGGAGCTGTTTTTT.

This chain links TRBV7-3 with TRBJ2-1; 11 bases match TRBD2. CDR1 and CDR2 from the germline V gene are SGHTA and FQGTGA. The J segment lost 3 bases and the V segment lost 1 base, leaving 8 bases of the junction unmatched. This CDR3 has 18 residues. CDR3 sequence reads: CASSLIPTTSGSYNEQFF. Written as DNA, the CDR3 is TGTGCCAGCAGCTTAATCCCCACCACTAGCGGGAGCTACAATGAGCAGTTCTTC.

The gene calls are TRBV12-5 and TRBJ2-5; possibly TRBD2 for D (5 bases). The germline CDR1 and CDR2 sequences are LGHNT and FRNRAP. The CDR3 totals 12 residues. V was cut by 5 bases and J by 7 bases, with 11 bases left in between. CDR3 residues: CASGPGLGTQYF. The CDR3 DNA is TGTGCTAGTGGTCCGGGGTTAGGGACCCAGTACTTC.

This clone was picked up a small number of times. This chain links TRBV28 with TRBJ2-2; 7 bases agree with TRBD1. The V gene's germline CDR1 is MDHEN and CDR2 SYDVKM. CDR3 length equals 15 residues. Trimming took 2 bases from V and 3 from J; bases not matched to a gene: 3. CDR3 residues: CASSLGQAHTGELFF. Here the CDR3 DNA reads TGTGCCAGCAGTTTAGGACAGGCGCACACCGGGGAGCTGTTTTTT.

The J gene is TRBJ1-2, the V gene TRBV4-1; D is unclear. The CDR3 runs to 16 residues. Trimming took off 0 bases at V and 5 bases at J, with 16 bases between the two ends. Germline lookup yields CDR1 MGHRA and CDR2 YSYEKL. CDR3 DNA sequence: TGCGCCAGCAGCCAAGATAGTGCCGGGATTCGGTATGGCTACACCTTC. The encoded protein is CASSQDSAGIRYGYTF.

V gene TRBV6-6 combines with J gene TRBJ2-7, with 12 bases aligning to TRBD2. J gave up 4 bases and V 5 bases, and 3 bases lay outside the gene matches. The CDR3 has 14 residues. CDR1 MNHNY and CDR2 SVGAGI come from the germline V gene (reference sequence). CDR3 bases: TGTGCCAGCAGTCCCGGGACTAGCGGGTACGAGCAGTACTTC. Protein sequence: CASSPGTSGYEQYF.

The chain links TRBV5-1 to TRBJ2-7, with TRBD2 matching over 7 bases. The CDR3 is 11 residues long. With 4 bases clipped from V and 7 bases from J, the junction kept 2 bases outside the gene matches. Germline CDR1 is SGHRS and CDR2 is YFSETQ. CDR3 amino acids: CASSGGGEQYF. In DNA form, the CDR3 reads TGCGCCAGCAGCGGCGGGGGAGAGCAGTACTTC.

The rearrangement links TRBV11-2 to TRBJ2-7, with 9 positions matching TRBD1. J lost 0 bases, V lost 2 bases, and 2 bases had no gene match. The V gene's germline CDR1 is SGHAT and CDR2 FQNNGV. This CDR3 spans 15 amino acids. As DNA, the CDR3 is TGTGCCAGCAGCTTATCGGACAGGGGCTCCTACGAGCAGTACTTC. It translates to CASSLSDRGSYEQYF.

The J gene is TRBJ1-3, the V gene TRBV6-1, with 8 bases that match TRBD1. Germline values: CDR1 MNHNS, CDR2 SASEGT. The trim removed 6 bases at V and 2 bases at J, leaving 0 bases unmatched. The CDR3 sequence is 13 residues long. CDR3 nucleotides: TGTGCCAGCAGGACAGGGGCTGGAAACACCATATATTTT. Protein: CASRTGAGNTIYF.

This clone was seen only once. The chain has TRBV7-9 and TRBJ2-1, with 10 bases identical to TRBD2. Germline V gene data show CDR1 as SEHNR and CDR2 as FQNEAQ (reference sequence). CDR3 length equals 15 residues. The junction had 6 bases not matched to a gene; V was cut back by 4 bases and J by 6 bases. CDR3 bases: TGTGCCAGCAGCTCAACTAGCGGGAAGCTCAATGAGCAGTTCTTC. Translated: CASSSTSGKLNEQFF.

This clone has a single count. The chain uses TRBV5-1 and TRBJ2-3; TRBD2 agrees at 9 bases. The V gene end was trimmed by 1 base and the J gene end by 4 bases; junction bases not matched to a gene: 4. Germline V gene sequence: CDR1 SGHRS, CDR2 YFSETQ. The CDR3 loop spans 15 amino acids. The CDR3 region has the DNA TGCGCCAGCAGCTTGACCGGGACTAGCTCAGATACGCAGTATTTT. Amino acid sequence: CASSLTGTSSDTQYF.

The rearrangement joins TRBV5-1 to TRBJ2-6; D is unclear. From germline, CDR1 is SGHRS and CDR2 YFSETQ. Trimming cost V 2 bases and J 4 bases, with 13 bases left between them. The CDR3 is 16 residues long. The chain's CDR3 is CASSFGWVAGANVLTF. CDR3 coding DNA: TGCGCCAGCAGCTTTGGTTGGGTAGCCGGGGCCAACGTCCTGACTTTC.

There are a few counts of this clone. V usage is TRBV19 and J usage is TRBJ2-1; D is possibly TRBD2 (5 bases). The CDR3 covers 14 residues. Trimming pared 7 bases from V and 0 bases from J, leaving 10 bases between. Germline CDR1 is LNHDA and CDR2 is SQIVND (reference sequence). CDR3 nucleotides: TGTGCCAGTACCTCGGACTCCTCCTACAATGAGCAGTTCTTC. Its protein is CASTSDSSYNEQFF.

The chain couples TRBV29-1 to TRBJ1-2, with 10 bases lining up with TRBD1. V shed 4 bases and J 7 bases; nucleotides not matched to a gene: 0. Germline CDR1 and CDR2: SQVTM and ANQGSEA. The CDR3 has 11 residues. CDR3 loop: CSVGTGGGYTF. CDR3 DNA sequence: TGCAGCGTTGGGACAGGGGGTGGCTACACCTTC.

The chain is built from TRBV18 and TRBJ1-5; 10 bases fit TRBD1. CDR3 size: 15 residues. Germline V gene lookup returns CDR1 KGHSH and CDR2 LQKENI. V shed 6 bases and J 5 bases; nucleotides not matched to a gene: 7. This chain's CDR3 is CASSRQGATDQPQHF. The CDR3 DNA reads TGTGCCAGCTCCCGACAGGGGGCTACGGATCAGCCCCAGCATTTT.

The J gene is TRBJ2-7, the V gene TRBV25-1; 10 bases align to TRBD2. The length of the CDR3 is 13 residues. CDR1 is MGHDK and CDR2 is SYGVNS in the germline V gene. J was trimmed by 3 bases and V by 6 bases; bases with no gene match: 2. The CDR3 loop is CASRLAGSYEQYF. CDR3 DNA sequence: TGTGCCAGCAGACTAGCGGGAAGCTACGAGCAGTACTTC.

V usage is TRBV5-1 and J usage is TRBJ2-3; 9 nucleotides align to TRBD1. Germline V gene sequence: CDR1 SGHRS, CDR2 YFSETQ. Trimming took 2 bases from V and 2 from J; bases not matched to a gene: 3. The CDR3 sequence is 15 residues long. This chain's CDR3 is CASSFGDRATDTQYF. Here the CDR3 DNA reads TGCGCCAGCAGCTTTGGGGACAGGGCCACAGATACGCAGTATTTT.

The chain carries TRBV19 and TRBJ2-6; TRBD2 aligns across 7 bases. With 5 bases clipped from V and 0 bases from J, the junction kept 10 bases outside the gene matches. The CDR3 is 18 residues long. Germline CDR1 LNHDA, CDR2 SQIVND (reference sequence). The CDR3 bases are TGTGCCAGTAGTCCGAGCGGGATGTCCTACTCTGGGGCCAACGTCCTGACTTTC. Protein: CASSPSGMSYSGANVLTF.

This chain links TRBV7-3 with TRBJ2-3, with 14 bases matching TRBD2. The CDR3 has 17 amino acids. The V gene's germline CDR1 is SGHTA and CDR2 FQGTGA. V was clipped by 5 bases and J by 4 bases; unmatched bases: 8. The CDR3 nucleotides read TGTGCCAGCAGCACCCAGGGGACTAGCGGGAGCTCAGATACGCAGTATTTT. This sequence encodes CASSTQGTSGSSDTQYF.

The J gene is TRBJ2-1, the V gene TRBV7-6, with 9 bases aligning to TRBD2. The trim removed 2 bases at V and 4 bases at J, leaving 6 bases unmatched. The germline gives CDR1 SGHVS, CDR2 FNYEAQ. CDR3 length: 16 residues. The CDR3 loop reads CASSLQSSGRYNEQFF. Here the CDR3 DNA reads TGTGCCAGCAGCTTACAGTCCAGCGGGAGGTACAATGAGCAGTTCTTC.